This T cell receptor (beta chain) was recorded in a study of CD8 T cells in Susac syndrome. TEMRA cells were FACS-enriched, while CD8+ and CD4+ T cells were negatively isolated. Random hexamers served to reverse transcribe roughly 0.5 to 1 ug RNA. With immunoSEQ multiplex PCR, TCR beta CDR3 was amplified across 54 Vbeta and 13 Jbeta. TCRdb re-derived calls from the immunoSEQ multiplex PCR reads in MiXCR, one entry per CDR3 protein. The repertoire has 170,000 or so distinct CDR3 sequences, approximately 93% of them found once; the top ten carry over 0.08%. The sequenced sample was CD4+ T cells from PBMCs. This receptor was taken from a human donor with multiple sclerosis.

As DNA, the CDR3 is TGTGCCAGCAGTTACTCCTGGGCTCTCTTGAACACTGAAGCTTTCTTT. Protein: CASSYSWALLNTEAFF. J is TRBJ1-1 and V is TRBV6-5; D not certain. V lost 0 bases and J lost 0, with 11 bases in between. The length of the CDR3 is 16 residues. CDR1 and CDR2 (germline): MNHEY, SVGAGI.